The source of this T cell receptor beta chain is a study of blood T cell repertoires in COVID-19. In the original analysis: How many nucleated cells were present was estimated from reference gene primer amplification. Clones were read by immunoSEQ multiplex PCR, and TCRdb kept only the in-frame ones, dropping some. V and J calls and clone size are as listed in that table; D and trimming were resolved from the DNA. The sample has roughly 340,000 clones; over 75% are singletons. Enrollees, about 18 to 100 years old, lived in 24 US areas. Assignments of participants to cohorts depended upon their own reported clinical history. What the recovered Cohort 3 donors had was two negative PCRs, clearance, or symptom resolution. Germline V lookup: CDR1 DFQATT, CDR2 SNEGSKA (reference sequence). There are 11 residues in the CDR3. Trimming at V came to 5 bases and at J to 8 bases, leaving 4 bases not matched to a gene.

Sequences were obtained from PBMCs or T cells enriched from blood (not recorded which). This clonotype was obtained from a man aged 18 to 29 who had recovered from COVID-19. This chain connects TRBV20-1 to TRBJ1-2; 8 bases are a match to TRBD1. CDR3 coding DNA: TGCAGTGCTGACAGGGGTAAAGGCTACACCTTC. Amino acid sequence: CSADRGKGYTF.